This T cell receptor (beta chain) was captured in a study of T cell responses to AZD1222 COVID-19 vaccine. Produced via immunoSEQ multiplex PCR; TCRdb's table is partial and in-frame only. The table shows 94,000 or so clones, with roughly 90% occurring only once. Looked up from germline, CDR1 is MNHEY and CDR2 is SVGAGI. The CDR3 has 13 residues. V lost 4 bases to trimming and J lost 4 bases, with 10 bases between them. The V and J genes are TRBV6-5 and TRBJ1-2; D is undetermined. Specimen: peripheral blood, collected on day 0 of AZD1222 vaccination. The receptor was isolated from an adult in good health. The CDR3 DNA sequence: TGTGCCAGCAGTTTCAGTGGTAGCTATGGCTACACCTTC. Its protein is CASSFSGSYGYTF.